This T cell receptor beta chain was recovered during a study of blood T cells in healthy people across ages. The CDR3 is made up of 15 amino acids. Looked up from germline, CDR1 is MNHEY and CDR2 is SVGAGI. A second PCR of about 6 to 11 cycles used a sample-barcoded 5' primer and a J-beta primer mix. TCRdb independently ran MiXCR on the 5' RACE reads; one entry per CDR3 protein. The table has roughly 2 million distinct CDR3 sequences, about 50% seen once. This sequence joins TRBV6-5 and TRBJ2-5, with D maybe TRBD2 (7 bases). The tail of the sequence fits TRBJ2-7 better, so the J call may be wrong. The sample comprised blood. This receptor was obtained from a woman in her forties in good health. This CDR3 is CASSPQGRDPCEQYF. The CDR3 DNA follows: TGTGCCAGCAGTCCCCAGGGGAGGGATCCCTGCGAGCAGTACTTC.